Listed here are 5 T cell receptor beta chains from one sample, sequenced in a study of T cell repertoires in cytomegalovirus infection. TCRdb itself ran the reads through MiXCR, one entry per CDR3 protein. The sample carries roughly 200,000 distinct CDR3 sequences, 17% recorded once. The sequenced material came from CD8+ T cells from PBMCs. These receptors originate from a human donor in good health (CMV status not recorded). Some clones in this sample may be carry-over from other donors' samples.

The chain employs TRBV7-2 and TRBJ2-3; D is perhaps TRBD2 (5 bases). The CDR3 is 15 amino acids. Deletions cut 5 bases from V and 2 bases from J, with 14 bases between. CDR1 and CDR2 (germline): SGHTA, FQGNSA. The CDR3 DNA reads TGTGCCAGCAGCCCTAAAGGGAGTGACACAGATACGCAGTATTTT. It specifies CASSPKGSDTDTQYF.

The chain carries TRBV11-2 and TRBJ2-7, with unresolved D. V lost 5 bases and J 3 bases, leaving 20 bases between the germline ends. The germline V gene has CDR1 SGHAT and CDR2 FQNNGV. The CDR3 totals 16 residues. The CDR3 spells CASSPIYNDPGYEQYF. The CDR3 DNA is TGTGCCAGCAGCCCAATATACAACGACCCGGGCTACGAGCAGTACTTC.

The V and J genes are TRBV10-3 and TRBJ2-7; unclear D gene. From germline, CDR1 is ENHRY and CDR2 SYGVKD. Between the trimmed V and J ends, which lost 1 base and 4 bases, there was a span of 14 bases. The CDR3 is made up of 15 amino acids. The CDR3 sequence is CAISELGPPLYEQYF. DNA for the CDR3: TGTGCCATCAGTGAGTTGGGTCCGCCTCTTTACGAGCAGTACTTC.

As for this clonotype: Sequence at one end of the junction differs from germline and may be a read error. The gene calls are TRBV11-2 and TRBJ2-7; tentatively, D is TRBD1 or TRBD2 (5 bases each). CDR1 and CDR2 (germline): SGHAT, FQNNGV. This CDR3 has 14 residues. The CDR3 spells CASSLGVPGLDMDF. For the CDR3, the DNA is TGTGCCAGCAGCTTAGGTGTACCGGGGCTGGATATGGACTTC. The complete variable domain, with remaining parts taken from reference TRBV11-2 and TRBJ2-7, reads EAGVAQSPRYKIIEKRQSVAFWCNPISGHATLYWYQQILGQGPKLLIQFQNNGVVDDSQLPKDRFSAERLKGVDSTLKIQPAKLEDSAVYLCASSLGVPGLDMDFGPGTRLTVT.

The rearrangement joins TRBV7-2 to TRBJ1-1, with unresolved D. Germline V gene lookup returns CDR1 SGHTA and CDR2 FQGNSA. The CDR3 has 16 residues. The V end was cut by 5 bases, the J end by 8 bases, with 24 bases between. The CDR3 bases are TGTGCCAGCAGCCCCTCTTACCCCAGACCGAACCTGGAAGCTTTCTTT. Translated: CASSPSYPRPNLEAFF. The full variable domain, rest sourced from reference TRBV7-2 and TRBJ1-1, is GAGVSQSPSNKVTEKGKDVELRCDPISGHTALYWYRQSLGQGLEFLIYFQGNSAPDKSGLPSDRFSAERTGGSVSTLTIQRTQQEDSAVYLCASSPSYPRPNLEAFFGQGTRLTVV.